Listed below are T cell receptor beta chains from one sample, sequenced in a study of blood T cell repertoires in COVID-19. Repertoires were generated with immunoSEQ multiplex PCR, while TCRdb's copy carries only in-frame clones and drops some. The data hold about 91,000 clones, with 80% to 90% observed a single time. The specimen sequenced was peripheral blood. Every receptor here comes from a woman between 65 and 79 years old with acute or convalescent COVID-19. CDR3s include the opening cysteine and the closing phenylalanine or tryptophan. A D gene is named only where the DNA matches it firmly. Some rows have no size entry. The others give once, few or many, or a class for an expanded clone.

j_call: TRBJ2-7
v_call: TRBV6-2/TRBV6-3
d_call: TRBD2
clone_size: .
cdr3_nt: TGTGCCAGCAGTTACTCTCTAGCGGGGACCTACGAGCAGTACTTC
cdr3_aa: CASSYSLAGTYEQYF

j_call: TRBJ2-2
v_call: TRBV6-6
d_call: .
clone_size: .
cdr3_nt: TGTGCCAGCAGTCGATTTTGGCAGACGAACACCGGGGAGCTGTTTTTT
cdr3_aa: CASSRFWQTNTGELFF

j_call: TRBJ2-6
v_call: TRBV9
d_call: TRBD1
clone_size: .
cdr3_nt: TGTGCCAGCAGCCCATACCCGGGACAGGGGTTCTCTGGGGCCAACGTCCTGACTTTC
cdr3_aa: CASSPYPGQGFSGANVLTF

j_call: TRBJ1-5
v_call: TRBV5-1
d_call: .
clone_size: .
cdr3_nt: TGCGCCAGCAGCTTGGACGGGGTGGGTCAGCCCCAGCATTTT
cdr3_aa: CASSLDGVGQPQHF

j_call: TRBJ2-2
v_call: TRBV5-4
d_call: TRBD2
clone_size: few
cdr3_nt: TGTGCCAGCAGCTTGTTTGGCTCTAGCGGGGGGGCCGGAGTTACCGGGGAGCTGTTTTTT
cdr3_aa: CASSLFGSSGGAGVTGELFF

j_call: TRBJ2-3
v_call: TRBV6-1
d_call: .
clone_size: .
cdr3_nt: TGTGCCAGCAGTGAAGGAGGAAGCGGGACAGATACGCAGTATTTT
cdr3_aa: CASSEGGSGTDTQYF

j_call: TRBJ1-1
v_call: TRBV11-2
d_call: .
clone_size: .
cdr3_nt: TGTGCCTCAACAGGAGGGGTCGGAGCTTTCTTT
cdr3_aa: CASTGGVGAFF

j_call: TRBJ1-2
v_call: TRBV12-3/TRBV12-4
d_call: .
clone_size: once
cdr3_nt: TGTGCCAGCAGCAATGTTCGGGGGGGCGGCTACACCTTC
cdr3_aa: CASSNVRGGGYTF

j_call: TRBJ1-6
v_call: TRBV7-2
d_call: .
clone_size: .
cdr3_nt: TGTGCCAGCAGCCCGTCGGACAGACCCCTCCACTTT
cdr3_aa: CASSPSDRPLHF

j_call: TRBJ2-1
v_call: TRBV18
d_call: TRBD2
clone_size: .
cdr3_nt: TGTGCCAGCGGGGGGCTAGCGGGAGTCAATGAGCAGTTCTTC
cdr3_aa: CASGGLAGVNEQFF

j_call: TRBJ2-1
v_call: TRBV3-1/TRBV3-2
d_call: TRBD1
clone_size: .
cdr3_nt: TGTGCCAGCAGCCAAGTAGGGGACAGCACCTACAATGAGCAGTTCTTC
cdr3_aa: CASSQVGDSTYNEQFF

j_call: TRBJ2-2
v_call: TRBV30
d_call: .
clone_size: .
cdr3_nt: TGTGCCTGGAGTGTAGGGCGGTCGGGGGACCCCGGGGAGCTGTTTTTT
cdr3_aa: CAWSVGRSGDPGELFF

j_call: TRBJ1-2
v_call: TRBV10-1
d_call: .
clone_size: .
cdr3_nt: TGCGCCAGCAGTGAGTGGCCCACAGGGGGCTACACCTTC
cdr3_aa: CASSEWPTGGYTF

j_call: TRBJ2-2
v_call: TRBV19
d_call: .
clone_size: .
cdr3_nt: TGTGCCAGTAGTTCTTACGGAGAGTACACCGGGGAGCTGTTTTTT
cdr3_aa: CASSSYGEYTGELFF

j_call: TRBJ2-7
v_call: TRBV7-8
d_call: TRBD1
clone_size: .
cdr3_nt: TGTGCCAGCAGCTTGACAGGGGTGTACGAGCAGTACTTC
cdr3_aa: CASSLTGVYEQYF

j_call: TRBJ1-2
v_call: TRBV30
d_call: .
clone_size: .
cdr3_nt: TGTGCCTGGAGTATTGACACTTCCTATGGCTACACCTTC
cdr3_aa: CAWSIDTSYGYTF

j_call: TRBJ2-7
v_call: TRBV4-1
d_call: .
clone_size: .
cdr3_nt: TGCGCCAGCAGCCAAGATCTCGGACTTGCCACCTACGAGCAGTACTTC
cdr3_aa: CASSQDLGLATYEQYF

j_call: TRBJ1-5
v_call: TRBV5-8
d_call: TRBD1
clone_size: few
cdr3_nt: TGTGCCAGCAGCTGGGGGGACAGGGGAAATCAGCCCCAGCATTTT
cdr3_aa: CASSWGDRGNQPQHF

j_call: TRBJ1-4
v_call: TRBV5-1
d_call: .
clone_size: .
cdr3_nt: TGCGCCAGCAGCTTGGGGGCGACTAATGAAAAACTGTTTTTT
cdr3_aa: CASSLGATNEKLFF

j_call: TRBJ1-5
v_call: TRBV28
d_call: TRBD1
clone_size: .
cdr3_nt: TGTGCCAGCAGTTTATATCCACAGAGACAGGGGGCAAGCAATCAGCCCCAGCATTTT
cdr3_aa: CASSLYPQRQGASNQPQHF

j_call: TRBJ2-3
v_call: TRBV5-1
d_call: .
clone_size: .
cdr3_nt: TGCGCCAGCAGCTTGTCTAGAGATACAGATACGCAGTATTTT
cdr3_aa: CASSLSRDTDTQYF

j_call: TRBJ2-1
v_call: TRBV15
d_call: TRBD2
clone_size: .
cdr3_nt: TGTGCCACCAGCAGAGATTCTGGCCTAGCGGGAGTTGAGCAGTTCTTC
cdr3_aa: CATSRDSGLAGVEQFF

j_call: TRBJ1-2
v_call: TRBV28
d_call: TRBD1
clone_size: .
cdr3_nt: TGTGCCAGCACGACAGGGAGCTATGGCTACACCTTC
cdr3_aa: CASTTGSYGYTF

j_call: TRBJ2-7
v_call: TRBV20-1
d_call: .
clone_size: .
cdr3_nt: TGCAGCCCCTCTTTCTCCGACGAGCAGTACTTC
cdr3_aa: CSPSFSDEQYF

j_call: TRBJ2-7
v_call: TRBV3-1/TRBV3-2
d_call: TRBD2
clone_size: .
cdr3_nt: TGTGCCAGCAGCCAATTTGCGGGAGTCTCCTACGAGCAGTACTTC
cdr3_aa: CASSQFAGVSYEQYF

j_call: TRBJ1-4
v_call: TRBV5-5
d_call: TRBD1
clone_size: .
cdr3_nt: TGTGCCAGCAGCACAGGGGCCGGGACGGCGAATGAAAAACTGTTTTTT
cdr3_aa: CASSTGAGTANEKLFF

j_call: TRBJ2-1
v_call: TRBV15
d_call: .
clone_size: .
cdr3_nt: TGTGCCACCAGCAGAGACTCGCCTAAATCCCTCGCCTACAATGAGCAGTTCTTC
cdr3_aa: CATSRDSPKSLAYNEQFF

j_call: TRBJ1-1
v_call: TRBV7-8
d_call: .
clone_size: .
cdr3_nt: TGTGCCAGCAGCTCTGGGGCAGGGGCTCACTATGAAGCTTTCTTT
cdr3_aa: CASSSGAGAHYEAFF

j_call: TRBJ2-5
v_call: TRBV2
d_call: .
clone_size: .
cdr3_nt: TGTGCCAGCAGTTGGACACCCCAAGAGACCCAGTACTTC
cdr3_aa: CASSWTPQETQYF